This T cell receptor (beta chain) was captured by sequencing in a study of technical replicates of blood from several donors. Trimming took off 3 bases at V and 5 bases at J, with 16 bases between the two ends. Looked up from germline, CDR1 is LNHNV and CDR2 is YYDKDF (reference sequence). This CDR3 region has 16 residues. Only in-frame clones appear in the TCRdb table, and some are missing; sequencing was by immunoSEQ multiplex PCR. This table has roughly 57,000 clones, about 95% appearing once. The genes are TRBV15 and TRBJ1-4, with a weak D call TRBD1 (5 bases). Sample: PBMCs. This sequence was found in a human donor in good health. Some clones in this sample may be carry-over from other donors' samples. DNA of the CDR3: TGTGCCACCAGCAGGAAAACCGGGACTCTCAATGAAAAACTGTTTTTT. Translation: CATSRKTGTLNEKLFF. Full variable domain (remainder filled in from reference TRBV15 and TRBJ1-4): DAMVIQNPRYQVTQFGKPVTLSCSQTLNHNVMYWYQQKSSQAPKLLFHYYDKDFNNEADTPDNFQSRRPNTSFCFLDIRSPGLGDTAMYLCATSRKTGTLNEKLFFGSGTQLSVL.